The subject of this entry is one TCR beta chain. This sample was included in a study of glioma-infiltrating T cells after dendritic cell vaccination. The overall study: Patients received three intradermal dendritic cell vaccine injections at biweekly intervals.

Between the trimmed V and J ends, which lost 5 bases and 1 base, there was a span of 8 bases. Germline CDR1 is MNHEY and CDR2 is SVGAGI. The CDR3 runs to 13 residues. Sequencing was performed with immunoSEQ multiplex PCR; in TCRdb, only in-frame clones are kept and a portion is missing. This table has about 110,000 clones, 90% appearing once. Sample time point: after dendritic cell vaccination, including at tumor progression/relapse. Fresh-frozen tumor tissue and more than two years of survival data were available for all. This chain uses TRBV6-5 with TRBJ1-1; the D is unclear. This TCR was recovered from a human donor with glioblastoma. The specimen was blood, collected after dendritic cell vaccination. CDR3 amino acids: CASSRHENTEAFF. The CDR3 nucleotides read TGTGCCAGCAGTAGACATGAGAACACTGAAGCTTTCTTT.